The rows below give T cell receptor beta chains drawn from one sample of a study of blood T cells in healthy people across ages. In TCRdb, the 5' RACE reads were re-called with MiXCR into one record per CDR3 protein. In the table there are hundreds of thousands of distinct CDR3 sequences, roughly 64% of which are singletons. The specimen sequenced was blood. The receptors derive from a man aged 25-45 years in good health. Each CDR3 is given with its conserved first and last residue. D genes are given only for firm matches. Clone size is given for some rows only: seen once, a few or many times, or a class if the clone is expanded.

j_call v_call d_call clone_size cdr3_aa cdr3_nt
TRBJ2-7 TRBV2 TRBD2 . CASSFLVAGGPHSYEQYF TGTGCCAGCAGTTTCCTAGTAGCGGGAGGGCCCCACTCCTACGAGCAGTACTTC
TRBJ2-3 TRBV12-5 . . CASGLNGRDTQYF TGTGCTAGTGGTTTGAATGGAAGGGATACGCAGTATTTT
TRBJ2-1 TRBV20-1 TRBD2 . CSATRSDAGTSGSGSYNEQFF TGCAGTGCCACACGTTCGGATGCCGGGACTAGCGGGAGCGGGTCCTACAATGAGCAGTTCTTC
TRBJ2-4 TRBV2 TRBD1 few CASMTPGQLAKNIQYF TGTGCCAGCATGACGCCGGGACAGCTAGCCAAAAACATTCAGTACTTC
TRBJ2-1 TRBV5-4 TRBD2 . CASSSRGGRNEQFF TGTGCCAGCAGCTCGCGGGGGGGCCGTAATGAGCAGTTCTTC
TRBJ1-1 TRBV27 . few CASSLHSAHTEAFF TGTGCCAGCAGTTTACATTCGGCGCACACTGAAGCTTTCTTT
TRBJ1-2 TRBV2 . . CASSLGYTF TGTGCCAGCAGTCTTGGCTACACCTTC
TRBJ2-7 TRBV15 . . CATLDTRHTYEQYF TGTGCCACCTTAGACACCCGACACACCTACGAGCAGTACTTC
TRBJ2-1 TRBV9 TRBD2 . CASSFPAGASYNEQFF TGTGCCAGCAGCTTTCCAGCGGGAGCCTCCTACAATGAGCAGTTCTTC
TRBJ1-6 TRBV11-2 . . CASRHEGLDSPLHF TGTGCCAGCAGACATGAGGGGCTCGATTCACCCCTCCACTTT
TRBJ1-1 TRBV7-2 . . CASSLASRTEAFF TGTGCCAGCAGCTTAGCGTCGCGCACTGAAGCTTTCTTT
TRBJ2-1 TRBV3-1 . few CASSQDNKDEQFF TGTGCCAGCAGCCAAGATAACAAGGATGAGCAGTTCTTC
TRBJ1-2 TRBV29-1 . . CSARGEVGYTF TGCAGCGCAAGGGGGGAGGTTGGCTACACCTTC
TRBJ1-2 TRBV7-2 TRBD1 . CASSLGGTGGRGYGYTF TGTGCCAGCAGCTTAGGAGGGACAGGGGGGAGGGGCTATGGCTACACCTTC
TRBJ1-2 TRBV7-4 TRBD1 . CASSDGTEYGYTF TGTGCCAGCAGCGATGGGACAGAGTATGGCTACACCTTC
TRBJ2-1 TRBV11-3 . . CASSVRERGSEQFF TGTGCCAGCAGCGTACGGGAGAGGGGTAGTGAGCAGTTCTTC
TRBJ1-5 TRBV12-3/TRBV12-4 . . CASSFLGNQPQHF TGTGCCAGCAGTTTTTTGGGCAATCAGCCCCAGCATTTT
TRBJ1-5 TRBV28 TRBD1 . CASNPGTALNQPQHF TGTGCCAGCAACCCCGGGACAGCTCTTAATCAGCCCCAGCATTTT
TRBJ1-2 TRBV15 . . CATSRDQAANYGYTF TGTGCCACCAGCAGAGATCAGGCGGCTAACTATGGCTACACCTTC
TRBJ2-7 TRBV30 TRBD1 . CAWARQGSYEQYF TGTGCCTGGGCTAGACAGGGGAGCTACGAGCAGTACTTC
TRBJ2-2 TRBV7-2 . . CASSFTRLANTGELFF TGTGCCAGCAGCTTCACCAGACTAGCGAACACCGGGGAGCTGTTTTTT
TRBJ2-1 TRBV20-1 TRBD1 . CSARAHLTGLKETQFF TGCAGTGCTAGAGCCCACCTGACAGGGCTTAAAGAGACCCAGTTCTTC
TRBJ2-7 TRBV28 TRBD1 few CATTQGANYEQYF TGTGCCACGACACAGGGGGCTAACTACGAGCAGTACTTC
TRBJ2-7 TRBV7-2 . few CASSSTSPPPGEQYF TGTGCCAGCAGCAGCACCTCGCCCCCACCGGGTGAGCAGTACTTC
TRBJ2-3 TRBV7-9 TRBD2 . CASSLRAGVTDTQYF TGTGCCAGCAGCTTACGAGCGGGAGTCACAGATACGCAGTATTTT
TRBJ2-3 TRBV6-5 TRBD2 . CASSSTLNGAGRTTDTQYF TGTGCCAGCAGTTCTACCCTAAATGGAGCGGGGAGAACCACAGATACGCAGTATTTT
TRBJ2-5 TRBV12-3/TRBV12-4 TRBD2 . CASRPAGLAGVTQYF TGTGCCAGCAGACCTGCGGGACTAGCGGGAGTGACCCAGTACTTC
TRBJ1-2 TRBV2 . once CASSTPRLFGGYTF TGTGCCAGCAGTACTCCCCGACTGTTTGGTGGCTACACCTTC
TRBJ2-3 TRBV29-1 . many CSGEIEGGTDTQYF TGCAGCGGAGAGATAGAGGGGGGCACAGATACGCAGTATTTT
TRBJ2-1 TRBV9 TRBD1 . CASSASGTAINEQFF TGTGCCAGCAGCGCTTCCGGGACAGCCATAAATGAGCAGTTCTTC
TRBJ1-5 TRBV3-1 . . CASSQTRSGQPQHF TGTGCCAGCAGCCAAACGAGGAGCGGTCAGCCCCAGCATTTT
TRBJ1-5 TRBV3-1 . . CASSQGLPGSSNQPQHF TGTGCCAGCAGCCAAGGGTTACCAGGGAGTAGCAATCAGCCCCAGCATTTT
TRBJ1-5 TRBV20-1 . . CSARQGVSKQPQHF TGCAGTGCTAGGCAGGGTGTGTCCAAACAGCCCCAGCATTTT
TRBJ2-3 TRBV24-1 TRBD2 once CATSDSSLAGGGTDTQYF TGTGCCACCAGTGATTCAAGTCTAGCGGGGGGTGGGACAGATACGCAGTATTTT
TRBJ2-2 TRBV6-2/TRBV6-3 . . CASRSRLVWGPGELFF TGTGCCAGCAGATCACGGCTCGTATGGGGGCCCGGGGAGCTGTTTTTT
TRBJ1-2 TRBV29-1 . . CSSVNGGDYGYTF TGCAGCTCCGTCAATGGGGGAGACTATGGCTACACCTTC
TRBJ2-5 TRBV2 TRBD1 few CASRPTGGETQYF TGTGCCAGCAGACCCACAGGGGGCGAGACCCAGTACTTC
TRBJ2-1 TRBV28 . few CASSRPGQGPNNEQFF TGTGCCAGCAGCCGCCCCGGGCAGGGACCAAACAATGAGCAGTTCTTC
TRBJ2-3 TRBV5-1 . . CASNWGGNGDDTQYF TGCGCCAGCAATTGGGGCGGGAACGGAGACGATACGCAGTATTTT
TRBJ2-3 TRBV6-6 TRBD1 . CASSPGTGRTDTQYF TGTGCCAGCAGTCCCGGGACAGGACGCACAGATACGCAGTATTTT
TRBJ1-1 TRBV7-2 . . CASSLVGGGLTEAFF TGTGCCAGCAGCTTAGTGGGGGGTGGGCTCACTGAAGCTTTCTTT
TRBJ2-1 TRBV20-1 . . CSARDVEGPAYNEQFF TGCAGTGCTAGAGATGTCGAGGGACCCGCCTACAATGAGCAGTTCTTC
TRBJ1-1 TRBV12-3/TRBV12-4 . . CASSLILTEAFF TGTGCCAGCAGTTTAATATTGACTGAAGCTTTCTTT
TRBJ2-4 TRBV5-6 . . CASSTDRLAKNIQYF TGTGCCAGCAGCACCGACCGACTAGCCAAAAACATTCAGTACTTC
TRBJ1-4 TRBV20-1 TRBD1 . CSARDMGQDEKLFF TGCAGTGCTAGAGATATGGGACAGGATGAAAAACTGTTTTTT
TRBJ2-5 TRBV4-1 . few CASSHHRAYLGQGETQYF TGCGCCAGCAGCCACCACCGCGCGTACTTGGGGCAGGGAGAGACCCAGTACTTC
TRBJ2-1 TRBV4-3 TRBD1 . CASNLVGQGAGEQFF TGCGCCAGCAACCTAGTCGGACAGGGGGCCGGTGAGCAGTTCTTC
TRBJ2-7 TRBV6-2/TRBV6-3 . once CASSYGAQPVFYEQYF TGTGCCAGCAGTTACGGGGCGCAACCGGTATTCTACGAGCAGTACTTC
TRBJ1-2 TRBV20-1 . . CSATRDEVVGGYTF TGCAGTGCTACTAGGGATGAGGTGGTGGGCGGCTACACCTTC
TRBJ2-7 TRBV29-1 TRBD2 . CSVGAGLAYEQYF TGCAGCGTTGGTGCGGGACTAGCCTACGAGCAGTACTTC
TRBJ2-1 TRBV6-2/TRBV6-3 TRBD2 . CASSYGLAGELHNEQFF TGTGCCAGCAGTTACGGTTTAGCGGGAGAATTGCACAATGAGCAGTTCTTC
TRBJ2-7 TRBV11-1 . . CASSLLEGNSYEQYF TGTGCCAGCAGCTTATTGGAGGGAAACTCCTACGAGCAGTACTTC
TRBJ2-1 TRBV10-3 . . CAIGRGQAAYNEQFF TGTGCCATCGGGCGGGGGCAGGCGGCCTACAATGAGCAGTTCTTC